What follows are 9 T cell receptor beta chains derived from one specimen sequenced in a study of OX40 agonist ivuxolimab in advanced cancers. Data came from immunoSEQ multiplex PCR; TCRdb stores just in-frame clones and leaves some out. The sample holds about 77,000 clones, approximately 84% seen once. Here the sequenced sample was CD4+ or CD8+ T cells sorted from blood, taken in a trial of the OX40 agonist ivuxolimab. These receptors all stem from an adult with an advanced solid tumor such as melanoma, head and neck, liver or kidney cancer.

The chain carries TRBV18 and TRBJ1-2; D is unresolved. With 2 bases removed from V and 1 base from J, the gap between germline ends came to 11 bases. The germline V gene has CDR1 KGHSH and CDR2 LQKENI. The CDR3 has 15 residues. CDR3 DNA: TGTGCCAGCTCACCATCCCTAATTGATAACTATGGCTACACCTTC. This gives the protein CASSPSLIDNYGYTF.

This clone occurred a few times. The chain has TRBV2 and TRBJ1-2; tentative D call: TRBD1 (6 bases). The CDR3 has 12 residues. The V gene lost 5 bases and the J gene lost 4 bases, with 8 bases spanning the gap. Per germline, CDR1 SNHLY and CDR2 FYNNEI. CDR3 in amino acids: CASSQDSYGYTF. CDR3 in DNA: TGTGCCAGCAGTCAGGACAGCTATGGCTACACCTTC.

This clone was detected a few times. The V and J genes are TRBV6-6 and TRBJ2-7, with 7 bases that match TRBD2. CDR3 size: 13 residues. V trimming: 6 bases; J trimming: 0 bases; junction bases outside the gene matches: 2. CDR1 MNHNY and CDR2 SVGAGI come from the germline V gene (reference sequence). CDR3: CASSGGSSYEQYF. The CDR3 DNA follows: TGTGCCAGCAGCGGCGGGAGCTCCTACGAGCAGTACTTC.

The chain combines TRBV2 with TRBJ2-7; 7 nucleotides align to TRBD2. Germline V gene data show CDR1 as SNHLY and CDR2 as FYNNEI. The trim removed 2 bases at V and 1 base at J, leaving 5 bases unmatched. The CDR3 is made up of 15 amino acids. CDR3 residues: CASSESSGVSYEQYF. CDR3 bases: TGTGCCAGCAGTGAATCGAGCGGGGTGTCCTACGAGCAGTACTTC.

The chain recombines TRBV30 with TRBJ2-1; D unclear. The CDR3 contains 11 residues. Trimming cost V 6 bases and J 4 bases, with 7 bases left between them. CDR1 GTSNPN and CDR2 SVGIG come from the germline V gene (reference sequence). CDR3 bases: TGTGCCTGTGAGGTATACAATGAGCAGTTCTTC. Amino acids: CACEVYNEQFF.

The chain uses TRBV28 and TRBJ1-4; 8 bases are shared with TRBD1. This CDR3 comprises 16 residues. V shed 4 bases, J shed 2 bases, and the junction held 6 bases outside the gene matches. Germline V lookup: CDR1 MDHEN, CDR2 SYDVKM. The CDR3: CASSYPWTGTNEKLFF. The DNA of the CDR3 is TGTGCCAGCAGTTATCCCTGGACAGGGACTAATGAAAAACTGTTTTTT.

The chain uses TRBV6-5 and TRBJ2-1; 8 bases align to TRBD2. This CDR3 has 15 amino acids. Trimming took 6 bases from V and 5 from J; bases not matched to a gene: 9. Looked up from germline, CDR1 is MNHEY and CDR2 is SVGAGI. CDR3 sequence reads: CASSPQGLENNEQFF. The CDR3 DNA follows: TGTGCCAGCAGCCCCCAGGGACTAGAAAACAATGAGCAGTTCTTC.

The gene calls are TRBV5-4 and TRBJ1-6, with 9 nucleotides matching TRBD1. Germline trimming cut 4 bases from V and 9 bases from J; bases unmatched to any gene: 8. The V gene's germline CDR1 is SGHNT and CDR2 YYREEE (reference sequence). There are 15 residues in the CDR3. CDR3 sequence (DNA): TGTGCCAGCAGCAGGGGACAGGGTTCCAGTTCACCCCTCCACTTT. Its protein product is CASSRGQGSSSPLHF.

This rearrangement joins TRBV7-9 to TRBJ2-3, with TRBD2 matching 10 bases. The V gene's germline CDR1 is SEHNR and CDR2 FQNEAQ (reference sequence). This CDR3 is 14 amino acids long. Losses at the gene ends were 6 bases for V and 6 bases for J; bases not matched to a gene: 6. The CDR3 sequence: CASSSSGGADTQYF. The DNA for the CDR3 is TGTGCCAGCAGTTCGAGCGGGGGGGCGGATACGCAGTATTTT.